This TCR beta chain comes out of a study of T cell repertoires in cytomegalovirus infection. Overall study: CMV infection together with matching HLA type was indicated by public TCR beta signatures.

This clonotype has a handful of counts. Its antigen is unidentified. The CDR3 spans 15 residues. Germline V gives CDR1 DFQATT, CDR2 SNEGSKA (reference sequence). Deletions cut 0 bases from V and 6 bases from J, with 12 bases between. Whole-study findings and limits: HLA-C-restricted CMV clonotypes gave the most frequent clonotype in two of eight donors. Frequencies of public TCR beta families were cumulated, and this identified carriers of CMV plus the relevant HLA.

TCRdb recomputed calls from the reads with MiXCR, one row per CDR3 protein. Here the sample spans approximately 180,000 distinct CDR3 sequences, 15% to 20% being singletons. This TCR derives from a human donor in good health (CMV status not recorded). Some clones in this sample may be carry-over from other donors' samples. Sequenced sample: CD8+ T cells from PBMCs. This chain joins TRBV20-1 and TRBJ1-6, with D perhaps matching TRBD1 (6 bases). The CDR3 loop reads CSARDIGQTNSPLHF. The CDR3, as DNA: TGCAGTGCTAGAGATATCGGACAGACTAATTCACCCCTCCACTTT.